This is a list of T cell receptor beta chains from one sample in a study of cytomegalovirus exposure and HLA in healthy donors. Using immunoSEQ multiplex PCR, the repertoire was profiled, and TCRdb retains in-frame clones only, with some absent. The repertoire holds 95,000 to 150,000 clones, about 10% seen once, with approximately 4.4% in the top ten. The specimen sequenced was PBMCs. The receptors originated from a woman aged 18-29 years in good health and CMV-seropositive. Each CDR3 is given with its conserved first and last residue. D genes are given only for firm matches. The size field is filled for only some rows; it gives once, few, many or a size class.

v_gene: TRBV7-8
j_gene: TRBJ1-2
d_gene: TRBD1
abundance: few
CDR3nt: TGTGCCAGCAGCTCCAGCCCCACAGGGGACGGCTATGGCTACACCTTC
CDR3aa: CASSSSPTGDGYGYTF

v_gene: TRBV11-3
j_gene: TRBJ1-1
d_gene: TRBD1
abundance: -
CDR3nt: TGTGCCAGCAGCTTTGGGGACAGATTGACCTGGGACACTGAAGCTTTCTTT
CDR3aa: CASSFGDRLTWDTEAFF

v_gene: TRBV7-8
j_gene: TRBJ1-2
d_gene: TRBD1
abundance: few
CDR3nt: TGTGCCAGCAGCTTAGCAGGGGGCCTTCCCACCTTC
CDR3aa: CASSLAGGLPTF

v_gene: TRBV28
j_gene: TRBJ1-5
d_gene: -
abundance: -
CDR3nt: TGTGCCAGCAGTTCTACCGGTCAGCCCCAGCATTTT
CDR3aa: CASSSTGQPQHF

v_gene: TRBV15
j_gene: TRBJ2-7
d_gene: TRBD2
abundance: -
CDR3nt: TGTGCCACCAGCAGAGACCCCCCGGGGGGGGGCCCCTACGAGCAGTACTTC
CDR3aa: CATSRDPPGGGPYEQYF

v_gene: TRBV19
j_gene: TRBJ1-1
d_gene: -
abundance: -
CDR3nt: TGTGCCAGTAGTGATAGGGTGGACATATATCAAGGCAGGGAAGCTTTCTTT
CDR3aa: CASSDRVDIYQGREAFF

v_gene: TRBV7-9
j_gene: TRBJ1-1
d_gene: -
abundance: -
CDR3nt: TGTGCCAGCAGTTTCGAAGGGGTGAACACTGAAGCTTTCTTT
CDR3aa: CASSFEGVNTEAFF

v_gene: TRBV5-1
j_gene: TRBJ2-1
d_gene: -
abundance: -
CDR3nt: TGCGCCAGCAGCTTGAAGCGGCCTTACAATGAGCAGTTCTTC
CDR3aa: CASSLKRPYNEQFF

v_gene: TRBV13
j_gene: TRBJ2-5
d_gene: TRBD2
abundance: few
CDR3nt: TGTGCCAGCAGCTCACGTCAAACGGGAGGGCCGGGGGAGACCCAGTACTTC
CDR3aa: CASSSRQTGGPGETQYF

v_gene: TRBV4-2
j_gene: TRBJ2-1
d_gene: TRBD2
abundance: -
CDR3nt: TGTGCCAGCAGCAAAGATCGGTCTAGCGGGAGGGCCGGTGAGTTCTTC
CDR3aa: CASSKDRSSGRAGEFF

v_gene: TRBV4-2
j_gene: TRBJ2-1
d_gene: -
abundance: few
CDR3nt: TGTGCCAGCAGCCAACCCGGGTTTTACAATGAGCAGTTCTTC
CDR3aa: CASSQPGFYNEQFF

v_gene: TRBV28
j_gene: TRBJ1-4
d_gene: TRBD1
abundance: -
CDR3nt: TGTGCCAGCAGTTTAACAGGGGCAACTAATGAAAAACTGTTTTTT
CDR3aa: CASSLTGATNEKLFF

v_gene: TRBV5-6
j_gene: TRBJ2-1
d_gene: -
abundance: few
CDR3nt: TGTGCCAGCAGCTTGGTACGGAATGAGCAGTTCTTC
CDR3aa: CASSLVRNEQFF

v_gene: TRBV10-3
j_gene: TRBJ2-7
d_gene: -
abundance: -
CDR3nt: TGTGCCATCAGTGATGCATCAGGGACAACCTACTACGAGCAGTACTTC
CDR3aa: CAISDASGTTYYEQYF

v_gene: TRBV19
j_gene: TRBJ1-5
d_gene: TRBD1
abundance: -
CDR3nt: TGTGCCAGTAGTCCGTGGGACAGGTCGCTGCAGCCCCAGCATTTT
CDR3aa: CASSPWDRSLQPQHF

v_gene: TRBV20-1
j_gene: TRBJ2-7
d_gene: -
abundance: few
CDR3nt: TGCAGGGCCCGCCGGGGGACCGAGCAGTACTTC
CDR3aa: CRARRGTEQYF

v_gene: TRBV10-3
j_gene: TRBJ1-1
d_gene: -
abundance: -
CDR3nt: TGTGCCATCACCGACAGGACGAACACTGAAGCTTTCTTT
CDR3aa: CAITDRTNTEAFF

v_gene: TRBV5-6
j_gene: TRBJ2-5
d_gene: -
abundance: few
CDR3nt: TGTGCCAGCAGCGAGGAGCCTTCGGAGCAGTACTTC
CDR3aa: CASSEEPSEQYF

v_gene: TRBV6-1
j_gene: TRBJ1-3
d_gene: TRBD1
abundance: -
CDR3nt: TGTGCCAGCAGTGAAAATAGGGACAGGGGAGGAAACACCATATATTTT
CDR3aa: CASSENRDRGGNTIYF

v_gene: TRBV19
j_gene: TRBJ2-7
d_gene: -
abundance: -
CDR3nt: TGTGCCAGTAGTATAGGGGTTGAAGGGAGTAGCGAGCAGTACTTC
CDR3aa: CASSIGVEGSSEQYF

v_gene: TRBV25-1
j_gene: TRBJ2-7
d_gene: -
abundance: -
CDR3nt: TGTGCCAGCAGTGGTCCCGGGGAGCAGTACTTC
CDR3aa: CASSGPGEQYF

v_gene: TRBV6-1
j_gene: TRBJ1-1
d_gene: -
abundance: medium-sized
CDR3nt: TGTGCCAGCAGTGCAGGGGAGAACACTGAAGCTTTCTTT
CDR3aa: CASSAGENTEAFF